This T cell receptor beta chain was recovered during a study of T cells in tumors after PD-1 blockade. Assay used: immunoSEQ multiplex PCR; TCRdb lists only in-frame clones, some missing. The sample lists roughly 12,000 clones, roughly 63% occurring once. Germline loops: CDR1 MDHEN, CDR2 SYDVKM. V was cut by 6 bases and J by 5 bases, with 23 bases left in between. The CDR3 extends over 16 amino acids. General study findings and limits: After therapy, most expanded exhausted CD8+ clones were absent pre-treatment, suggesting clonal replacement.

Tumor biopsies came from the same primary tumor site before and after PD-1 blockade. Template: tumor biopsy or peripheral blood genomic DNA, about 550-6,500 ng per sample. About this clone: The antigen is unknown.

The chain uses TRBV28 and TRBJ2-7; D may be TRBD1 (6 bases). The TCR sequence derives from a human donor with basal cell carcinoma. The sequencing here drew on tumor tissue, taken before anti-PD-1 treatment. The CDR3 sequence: CASRFRDTLQGNEQYF. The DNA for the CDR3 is TGTGCCAGCAGATTTCGGGACACCCTTCAGGGGAACGAGCAGTACTTC.